This TCR beta chain was recorded in a study of regulatory and conventional T cells in RAG deficiency. Notes on this clone: Its antigen is not identified.

In germline, CDR1 is SGHTA, CDR2 FQGNSA. Trimming took 5 bases from V and 6 from J, leaving 7 bases between them. The CDR3 length is 12 residues. The data were produced by immunoSEQ multiplex PCR, yet TCRdb's version contains in-frame clones alone and is incomplete. In the table there are about 6,100 clones, less than 95% of which are singletons. Points from the study as a whole: Shorter CDR3s in all patient subsets; >75% Treg-Tconv overlap in Omenn.

Source material: CD8+ T cells sorted from blood. The chain uses TRBV7-2 and TRBJ2-2; the D is unclear. The clonotype comes from a human donor with RAG deficiency presenting as severe combined immunodeficiency. The CDR3 loop reads CASSPFSGELFF. CDR3 in DNA: TGTGCCAGCAGCCCGTTCTCCGGGGAGCTGTTTTTT.